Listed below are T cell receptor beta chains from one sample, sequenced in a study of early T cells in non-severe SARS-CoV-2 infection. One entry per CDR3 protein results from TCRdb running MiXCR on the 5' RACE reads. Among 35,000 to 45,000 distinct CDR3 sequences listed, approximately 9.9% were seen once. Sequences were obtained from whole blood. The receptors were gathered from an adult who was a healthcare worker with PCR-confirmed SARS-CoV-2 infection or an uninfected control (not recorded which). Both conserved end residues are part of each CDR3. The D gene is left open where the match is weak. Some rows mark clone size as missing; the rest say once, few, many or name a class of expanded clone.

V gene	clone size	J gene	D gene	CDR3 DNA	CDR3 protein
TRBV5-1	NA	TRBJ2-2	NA	TGCGCCAGCAGCCTCGAGACAGGATCAAACACCGGGGAGCTGTTTTTT	CASSLETGSNTGELFF
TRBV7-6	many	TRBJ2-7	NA	TGTGCCAGCAGCTTAGGGAGTACTAGCTCCTACGAGCAGTACTTC	CASSLGSTSSYEQYF
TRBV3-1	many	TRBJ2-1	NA	TGTGCCAGCAGCCAGAGGGGGACACACAATGAGCAGTTCTTC	CASSQRGTHNEQFF
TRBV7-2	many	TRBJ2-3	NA	TGTGCCAGCAGCTTAGATCCTGACGTGGGAGCGCAGTATTTT	CASSLDPDVGAQYF
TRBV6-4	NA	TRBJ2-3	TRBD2	TGTGCCAGCACTCTACTAGCGGGGGGGCTAGATACGCAGTATTTT	CASTLLAGGLDTQYF
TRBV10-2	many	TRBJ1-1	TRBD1	TGCGCCAGTATAGACAGGGGACGCACTGAAGCTTTCTTT	CASIDRGRTEAFF
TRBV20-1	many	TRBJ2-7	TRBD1	TGCAGTGCTGGTAGACAGGGCCTCTCCTACGAGCAGTACTTC	CSAGRQGLSYEQYF
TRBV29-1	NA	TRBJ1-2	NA	TGCAGCGACTGGGACGGCTACTACACCTTC	CSDWDGYYTF
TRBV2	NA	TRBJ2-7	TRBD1	TGTGCCAGCAGCCCACGACAGGGGCCCTACGAGCAGTACTTC	CASSPRQGPYEQYF
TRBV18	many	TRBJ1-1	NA	TGTGCCAGCTCACCAGGGGTGACTGAAGCTTTCTTT	CASSPGVTEAFF
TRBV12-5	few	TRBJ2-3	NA	TGTGCTAGTGGTTCCCCAAACAGGCGGACAGATACGCAGTATTTT	CASGSPNRRTDTQYF
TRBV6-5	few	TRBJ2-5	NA	TGTGCCAGCAGGTCCTTGGAGACCCAGTACTTC	CASRSLETQYF
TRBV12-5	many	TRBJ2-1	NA	TGTGCTAGTGGTGGGGGGTGGATGTCTGAGCAGTTCTTC	CASGGGWMSEQFF
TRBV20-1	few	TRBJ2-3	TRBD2	TGCAGTGCGGGGGACGCCGGGGGGACAGATACGCAGTATTTT	CSAGDAGGTDTQYF
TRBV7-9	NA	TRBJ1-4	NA	TGTGCCAGCAGCTTTAGGGACACCGAACTGTTTTTT	CASSFRDTELFF
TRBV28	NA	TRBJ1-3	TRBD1	TGTGCCAGCAGAATGCAGGGGGCGCGTGAAAACACCATATATTTT	CASRMQGARENTIYF
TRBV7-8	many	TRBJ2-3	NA	TGTGCCAGCAGCTTAGTAGGACACCGAGATCCCCCGGATACGCAGTATTTT	CASSLVGHRDPPDTQYF
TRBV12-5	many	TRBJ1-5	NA	TGTGCTAGTGGACCACAGGGAAATCGCAATCAGCCCCAGCATTTT	CASGPQGNRNQPQHF
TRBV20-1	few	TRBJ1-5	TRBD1	TGCAGTGCAGGACAGGGCTACAATCAGCCCCAGCATTTT	CSAGQGYNQPQHF
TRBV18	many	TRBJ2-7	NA	TGTGCCAGCTCAGTTTCCGGGGGCGCTTTCGAGCAGTACTTC	CASSVSGGAFEQYF
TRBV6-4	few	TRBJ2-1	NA	TGTGCCAGTGCCCAAGATGGTGGATCCTACAATGAGCAGTTCTTC	CASAQDGGSYNEQFF
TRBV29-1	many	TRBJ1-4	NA	TGCAGCGTTGCCTTCGTGGGGAATGAAAAACTGTTTTTT	CSVAFVGNEKLFF
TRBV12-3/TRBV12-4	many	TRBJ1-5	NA	TGTGCCAGCAGTGTCAACAATCAGCCCCAGCATTTT	CASSVNNQPQHF
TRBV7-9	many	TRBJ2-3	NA	TGTGCCAGCACCCTGCTGGGGAACATGAAGGACACAGATACGCAGTATTTT	CASTLLGNMKDTDTQYF
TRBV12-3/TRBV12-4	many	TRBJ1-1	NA	TGTGCCAGCAGTTTAACACCCGAAGCTTTCTTT	CASSLTPEAFF
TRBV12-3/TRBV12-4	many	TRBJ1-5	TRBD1	TGTGCCAGCAGTCTAGGGACAGTATCTCAGCCCCAGCATTTT	CASSLGTVSQPQHF